This passage covers 14 T cell receptor beta chains from one sample sequenced in a study of OX40 agonist ivuxolimab in advanced cancers. Using immunoSEQ multiplex PCR, the repertoire was profiled, and TCRdb retains in-frame clones only, with some absent. Of 45,000 to 65,000 clones listed, roughly 86% are singletons. Sample: CD4+ or CD8+ T cells sorted from blood, taken in a trial of the OX40 agonist ivuxolimab. All receptors come from an adult with an advanced solid tumor such as melanoma, head and neck, liver or kidney cancer.

The gene calls are TRBV5-1 and TRBJ1-1, with D possibly TRBD1 on 6 matching bases. The CDR3 contains 15 residues. Per germline, CDR1 SGHRS and CDR2 YFSETQ. V was pared by 2 bases and J by 3 bases, with 14 bases between. The CDR3 DNA reads TGCGCCAGCAGCTTTACAGGGATTATCGACACTGAAGCTTTCTTT. As protein: CASSFTGIIDTEAFF.

This chain connects TRBV9 to TRBJ1-5, with unresolved D. This CDR3 spans 14 amino acids. Trimming removed 3 bases from V and 2 bases from J, with 9 bases in between. CDR1 is SGDLS, CDR2 YYNGEE, per germline. This CDR3 reads CASSAKPGNQPQHF. Written as DNA, the CDR3 is TGTGCCAGCAGCGCAAAACCAGGCAATCAGCCCCAGCATTTT.

J is TRBJ2-1 and V is TRBV28; D uncertain. In germline, CDR1 is MDHEN, CDR2 SYDVKM. The ends were cut back, 9 bases at V and 4 bases at J, with 7 bases in the middle. This CDR3 contains 11 residues. In nucleotides, the CDR3 is TGTGCCAGTTCCACATACAATGAGCAGTTCTTC. Its translation: CASSTYNEQFF.

With respect to this clone: Other DNA sequences in this sample translate to the same CDR3. This chain uses TRBV18 with TRBJ1-1, with 10 nucleotides matching TRBD1. The CDR3 is 15 residues long. Germline CDR1 is KGHSH and CDR2 is LQKENI. V lost 5 bases and J lost 4; bases outside the gene matches: 7. CDR3 in amino acids: CASSGPGQGITEAFF. CDR3 DNA: TGTGCCAGCTCAGGTCCGGGACAGGGGATCACTGAAGCTTTCTTT.

The chain has TRBV19 and TRBJ2-5; 8 nucleotides line up with TRBD2. CDR3 length: 15 residues. V lost 2 bases, J lost 2 bases, and 4 bases stayed unmatched. The germline CDR1 and CDR2 sequences are LNHDA and SQIVND (reference sequence). The CDR3 reads CASSIITSGQETQYF. The CDR3 nucleotides read TGTGCCAGTAGTATAATAACTAGCGGACAAGAGACCCAGTACTTC.

The gene calls are TRBV6-4 and TRBJ2-2; 7 nucleotides agree with TRBD1. The CDR3 has 14 residues. CDR1 and CDR2 from the germline V gene are MRHNA and SNTAGT. V trimming: 9 bases; J trimming: 2 bases; junction bases outside the gene matches: 6. CDR3 protein: CASRTGQNTGELFF. CDR3 nucleotides: TGTGCCAGTCGGACAGGTCAAAACACCGGGGAGCTGTTTTTT.

This clone came up a few times. V gene TRBV7-9 combines with J gene TRBJ2-2, with 8 bases lining up with TRBD2. CDR3 size: 15 residues. Trimming took 7 bases from V and 3 from J; bases not matched to a gene: 7. The germline gives CDR1 SEHNR, CDR2 FQNEAQ (reference sequence). Written as DNA, the CDR3 is TGTGCCAGCAAACGGAGCGGGAGTGACACCGGGGAGCTGTTTTTT. Protein: CASKRSGSDTGELFF.

A single count supports this clone. V and J are TRBV4-1 and TRBJ2-3, with 8 bases matching TRBD1. The length of the CDR3 is 16 residues. Unmatched junction bases numbered 7, after V lost 5 bases and J lost 0 bases. Germline V CDR1 and CDR2: MGHRA, YSYEKL. CDR3 bases: TGCGCCAGCAGCTTACAGGGGGGCGACAGCACAGATACGCAGTATTTT. Translation: CASSLQGGDSTDTQYF.

The V call is TRBV5-6, the J call TRBJ2-1, with TRBD2 identical over 7 bases. Germline trimming cut 3 bases from V and 9 bases from J; bases unmatched to any gene: 6. This CDR3 contains 13 residues. Germline-derived CDR1 and CDR2 are SGHDT and YYEEEE. The CDR3 here is CASSSKIAGEQFF. The CDR3 region has the DNA TGTGCCAGCAGCTCAAAAATAGCGGGTGAGCAGTTCTTC.

The chain carries TRBV28 and TRBJ1-2, with 10 bases matching TRBD1. V lost 6 bases, J lost 5 bases, and 12 bases stayed unmatched. The CDR3 covers 16 residues. Per germline, CDR1 MDHEN and CDR2 SYDVKM. The CDR3 reads CASRTRRQGAQYGYTF. The DNA of the CDR3 is TGTGCCAGCAGGACCCGACGACAGGGGGCACAGTATGGCTACACCTTC.

This sequence joins TRBV28 and TRBJ2-3; perhaps TRBD2 as D (5 bases). V was shortened by 10 bases and J by 6 bases, with 20 bases between the two germline ends. Germline CDR1 and CDR2: MDHEN and SYDVKM. This CDR3 spans 14 amino acids. Here the CDR3 DNA reads TGTGCCACCGCTTATGGACTGACCCCGGATACGCAGTATTTT. It yields the protein CATAYGLTPDTQYF.

V and J are TRBV28 and TRBJ1-2; D is uncertain. Germline V CDR1 and CDR2: MDHEN, SYDVKM. The CDR3 sequence is 12 residues long. V was trimmed by 5 bases and J by 2 bases, leaving 6 bases between them. The CDR3 coding sequence is TGTGCCAGCAGTCCCTCGAACTATGGCTACACCTTC. Protein product: CASSPSNYGYTF.

This sequence joins TRBV29-1 and TRBJ2-3; no reliable D call. Germline CDR1 reads SQVTM; CDR2 reads ANQGSEA. Between the trimmed V and J ends, which lost 6 bases and 2 bases, there was a span of 15 bases. This CDR3 region has 14 residues. Here the CDR3 DNA reads TGCAGCGTAGATATAAAGTGGGCCACAGATACGCAGTATTTT. Amino acid sequence: CSVDIKWATDTQYF.

The chain carries TRBV28 and TRBJ2-7; D call uncertain. This CDR3 is 12 amino acids long. V gave up 3 bases and J gave up 2 bases, with 5 bases separating them. From germline, CDR1 is MDHEN and CDR2 SYDVKM. The DNA for the CDR3 is TGTGCCAGCAGTTTCCTCGCCTACGAGCAGTACTTC. Protein sequence: CASSFLAYEQYF.